The TCR beta chain described here comes from a study of blood T cell repertoires in COVID-19 (dated by TCRdb to the early 2020s). Concerning the study at large: Samples covering the acute and convalescent phases of COVID-19 were provided by collaborators in the United States, Italy and Spain. A freely available public database, intended as a resource for researchers studying the immune response to SARS-CoV-2, is where the repertoires were released. Deeply sampled blood TCRbeta repertoires from subjects exposed to, actively infected with, or recovered from COVID-19 were included in the dataset. Where available, HLA class I and class II types were obtained from metadata supplied by the sample provider rather than from assay-based typing. Nearly every sample came with metadata listing a de-identified subject ID, COVID-19 status, age in years and sex. The material from the prospective study consisted of cDNA or gDNA derived from T cells, B-cell-depleted T cells, or PBMCs. Samples came from the ongoing ImmuneRACE study (first 160 participants) plus 1,254 subjects from 6 global collaborators.

The junction shows trimming of 0 bases on V and 2 bases on J, plus 7 bases between the germline ends. The CDR3 goes from the cysteine to the phenylalanine over 14 residues. Only the CDR3 portion is preserved as DNA: 42 bases, with reading frame beginning at the first base. As encoded in the germline V gene (reference sequence), CDR1 is LNHNV while CDR2 is YYDKDF. Broad study findings and their caveats: Clinical and demographic metadata were provided uncurated, with the amount varying by source and participant.

TCRbeta CDR3 regions were amplified from genomic DNA using the immunoSEQ Assay, a bias-controlled multiplex PCR. The paper's processing steps were these. The number of nucleated cells in each sample was estimated by amplification of reference gene primers within the assay. To quantify the absolute abundance of each unique TCRbeta CDR3 rearrangement, sequence reads were collapsed and filtered. For each sample, productive Simpson clonality was calculated by taking the square root of Simpson's diversity index across productive rearrangements. TCRdb took over this immuneACCESS table, retaining in-frame rearrangements with V and J assigned. Such tables are incomplete; in checked studies, under half of the missing clones stem from an unresolved V gene, and the remainder is unexplained. Clone size and the V and J calls come from that table; the DNA yielded D and trimming. For this sample the table gives roughly 140,000 clones, of which 70% to 90% were detected only once. Together, the top ten hold more than 4% of the sample.

The sample holds a few counts of this clone. The antigen it recognizes is unknown. Base qualities are not at hand, and no much larger clone is one base apart. The collaborating institutions used their own protocols to collect whole blood in K2EDTA tubes. For TCRbeta analysis, collaborator samples were shipped as frozen whole blood, as isolated PBMCs, or as DNA extracted from either sample type. Input material: peripheral blood. The sequence derives from a woman aged 45-65 years with acute or convalescent COVID-19. The receptor chain draws on TRBV15 and TRBJ1-1; no D segment can be confidently identified. The CDR3 sequence is CATSRERGNTEAFF. The sequenced DNA: TGTGCCACCAGCAGAGAGCGGGGTAACACTGAAGCTTTCTTT.